Each of the 10 T cell receptor beta chains below was sequenced from the same sample in a study of shared T cell receptors in the human thymus. The assay was immunoSEQ multiplex PCR, and TCRdb's table has in-frame clones only and misses some. The sample gives approximately 580,000 clones, 70% to 80% of which show up once; 0.01% to 0.015% is in the top ten. These same data were also listed under a study on human thymus T cells.

Sequencing input: thymocytes. The receptor set was obtained from a boy less than two years old with a congenital heart defect.

The chain is built from TRBV27 and TRBJ2-7, with 9 bases lining up with TRBD2. Looked up from germline, CDR1 is MNHEY and CDR2 is SMNVEV (reference sequence). Losses at the gene ends were 6 bases for V and 2 bases for J; bases not matched to a gene: 8. The CDR3 length is 15 residues. This chain's CDR3 is CASSLAGGQTYEQYF. In DNA, the CDR3 is TGTGCCAGCAGCCTGGCGGGGGGGCAGACCTACGAGCAGTACTTC.

The gene calls are TRBV4-1 and TRBJ2-6; 9 bases agree with TRBD1. The CDR3 is 19 residues long. Germline lookup yields CDR1 MGHRA and CDR2 YSYEKL. V shed 4 bases and J 2 bases; nucleotides not matched to a gene: 12. CDR3 amino acids: CASSPSPGTGRPGANVLTF. The DNA for the CDR3 is TGCGCCAGCAGCCCGAGCCCCGGGACAGGGAGACCTGGGGCCAACGTCCTGACTTTC.

V is TRBV4-3 and J is TRBJ2-3, with a tentative D call TRBD1 (6 bases). The CDR3 contains 14 residues. Trimming removed 0 bases at V and 3 bases at J, with 7 bases between. The germline gives CDR1 LGHNA, CDR2 YSLEER. CDR3 bases: TGCGCCAGCAGCCAAGATACAGGGACAGATACGCAGTATTTT. Amino acids: CASSQDTGTDTQYF.

V and J are TRBV10-3 and TRBJ2-1; perhaps TRBD2 as D (5 bases). Germline CDR1 ENHRY, CDR2 SYGVKD. This CDR3 is 12 amino acids long. V was pared by 11 bases and J by 2 bases, with 10 bases between. CDR3 DNA sequence: TGTGCCGCGAGCGGTCCCTACAATGAGCAGTTCTTC. Translated, it gives CAASGPYNEQFF.

This clone has a single count. The gene calls are TRBV5-1 and TRBJ2-1, with 11 bases aligning to TRBD1. The CDR3 covers 16 residues. With 4 bases clipped from V and 10 bases from J, the junction kept 13 bases outside the gene matches. Germline V gene data show CDR1 as SGHRS and CDR2 as YFSETQ. CDR3 protein: CASSVAGDRGEGEQFF. The CDR3 DNA is TGCGCCAGCAGCGTCGCCGGGGACAGGGGGGAAGGAGAGCAGTTCTTC.

This chain's CDR3 is CASSLRRGAYEQYF. CDR3 sequence (DNA): TGTGCCAGCAGTTTACGGCGGGGAGCCTACGAGCAGTACTTC. V is TRBV27 and J is TRBJ2-7, with TRBD2 as a possible D gene (6 bases). Per the germline V gene, CDR1 is MNHEY and CDR2 is SMNVEV (reference sequence). The CDR3 extends over 14 amino acids. The V end was cut by 2 bases, the J end by 2 bases, with 10 bases between.

The chain couples TRBV14 to TRBJ1-2; D possibly corresponds to TRBD1 (5 bases). CDR3 length: 16 amino acids. Trimming removed 8 bases from V and 8 bases from J, with 27 bases in between. CDR1 is SGHDN and CDR2 is FVKESK in the germline V gene. The CDR3 coding sequence is TGTGCCAGCGCTCGGGGAAAGCGGCGGGGGGTGGGGGGCTACACCTTC. Protein product: CASARGKRRGVGGYTF.

V and J are TRBV25-1 and TRBJ1-5, with 9 positions matching TRBD1. This CDR3 region has 18 residues. V was pared by 2 bases and J by 5 bases, with 13 bases of the junction left unmatched. Germline CDR1 and CDR2: MGHDK and SYGVNS. DNA of the CDR3: TGTGCCAGCAGTGAAGAGGGACAGGGAGATCCTATAGATCAGCCCCAGCATTTT. This encodes CASSEEGQGDPIDQPQHF.

The chain recombines TRBV5-1 with TRBJ2-5; 13 bases align to TRBD2. This CDR3 is 17 amino acids long. Trimming removed 4 bases from V and 4 bases from J; junction bases left unmatched: 10. In germline, CDR1 is SGHRS, CDR2 YFSETQ. This CDR3 is CASSTRTSGSIRETQYF. Here the CDR3 DNA reads TGCGCCAGCAGCACCCGGACTAGCGGGAGTATAAGAGAGACCCAGTACTTC. Together with reference TRBV5-1 and TRBJ2-5, the CDR3 gives the full variable domain: KAGVTQTPRYLIKTRGQQVTLSCSPISGHRSVSWYQQTPGQGLQFLFEYFSETQRNKGNFPGRFSGRQFSNSRSEMNVSTLELGDSALYLCASSTRTSGSIRETQYFGPGTRLLVL.

The V and J genes are TRBV5-4 and TRBJ1-2; D call uncertain. Germline CDR1 and CDR2: SGHNT and YYREEE (reference sequence). With 2 bases removed from V and 0 bases from J, the gap between germline ends came to 17 bases. The CDR3 consists of 17 residues. The CDR3 DNA sequence: TGTGCCAGCAGCTTCCACGCCAGTCCCCATTCTAACTATGGCTACACCTTC. Its translation: CASSFHASPHSNYGYTF.